Below are 23 T cell receptor beta chains sequenced from a single sample in a study of blood T cell repertoires in COVID-19. TCRdb's table, derived via immunoSEQ multiplex PCR, lists solely in-frame clones and lacks some. Among about 400,000 clones listed, roughly 88% were seen once. Sequencing was performed on peripheral blood. Receptors were obtained from a woman in her 30s with active or convalescent COVID-19.

The chain carries TRBV5-4 and TRBJ1-2, with 12 positions matching TRBD1. Looked up from germline, CDR1 is SGHNT and CDR2 is YYREEE (reference sequence). V shed 6 bases, J shed 4 bases, and the junction held 10 bases outside the gene matches. The CDR3 sequence is 16 residues long. In DNA, the CDR3 is TGTGCCAGCACCGTGGGACAGGGGGCGCAGGGCTATGGCTACACCTTC. Its translation is CASTVGQGAQGYGYTF.

The genes are TRBV25-1 and TRBJ2-3; D gene ambiguous. The ends were cut back, 2 bases at V and 6 bases at J, with 15 bases in the middle. The CDR3 has 15 residues. From germline, CDR1 is MGHDK and CDR2 SYGVNS. CDR3 residues: CASSEAQSFMDTQYF. CDR3 nucleotide sequence: TGTGCCAGCAGTGAAGCACAGAGTTTCATGGATACGCAGTATTTT.

This sequence joins TRBV7-9 and TRBJ1-5; weak D call: TRBD1 (6 bases). This CDR3 is 14 amino acids long. CDR1 is SEHNR, CDR2 FQNEAQ, per germline (reference sequence). V was clipped by 1 base and J by 7 bases, with 11 bases between them. This chain's CDR3 is CASSLGQGSQPQHF. CDR3 nucleotide sequence: TGTGCCAGCAGCTTAGGGCAGGGGAGCCAGCCCCAGCATTTT.

The CDR3 is CASSPSGGSTEAFF. CDR3 in DNA: TGTGCCAGTAGCCCTTCGGGGGGAAGCACTGAAGCTTTCTTT. The V gene is TRBV19, the J gene TRBJ1-1; TRBD1 might be the D (5 bases). V was trimmed by 6 bases and J by 4 bases, leaving 15 bases between them. CDR1 LNHDA and CDR2 SQIVND come from the germline V gene (reference sequence). The CDR3 length is 14 residues.

The chain joins TRBV5-1 to TRBJ1-1; D gene uncertain. This CDR3 region has 13 residues. V was clipped by 0 bases and J by 10 bases, with 13 bases between them. The V gene's germline CDR1 is SGHRS and CDR2 YFSETQ. CDR3: CASSLEGRELAFF. CDR3 sequence (DNA): TGCGCCAGCAGCTTGGAGGGTAGGGAGTTAGCTTTCTTT.

This chain joins TRBV2 and TRBJ2-2; D possibly corresponds to TRBD2 (5 bases). Trimming stripped 6 bases from V and 0 bases from J, with 11 bases between. CDR3 length: 15 amino acids. Germline-derived CDR1 and CDR2 are SNHLY and FYNNEI. The CDR3 spells CASRRGNSNTGELFF. The CDR3, as DNA: TGTGCCAGCAGACGGGGAAACTCGAACACCGGGGAGCTGTTTTTT. Together with reference TRBV2 and TRBJ2-2, the CDR3 gives the full variable domain: EPEVTQTPSHQVTQMGQEVILRCVPISNHLYFYWYRQILGQKVEFLVSFYNNEISEKSEIFDDQFSVERPDGSNFTLKIRSTKLEDSAMYFCASRRGNSNTGELFFGEGSRLTVL.

The rearrangement joins TRBV3-1 (or the pseudogene TRBV3-2) to TRBJ1-2, with 8 positions matching TRBD1. CDR1 and CDR2 (germline): LGHDT, YNNKEL (reference sequence). This CDR3 contains 15 residues. V trimming: 0 bases; J trimming: 5 bases; junction bases outside the gene matches: 5. The CDR3 DNA reads TGTGCCAGCAGCCAAGACTGGGACAGGCCGTATGGCTACACCTTC. Its protein product is CASSQDWDRPYGYTF.

In this sample, this clone turned up once. This CDR3 reads CASSTPTGDTETQYF. CDR3 bases: TGTGCCAGCAGCACCCCGACAGGGGACACAGAGACCCAGTACTTC. The V and J genes are TRBV21-1 and TRBJ2-5; the table's TRBD1 call for D was not verified on the DNA. TRBV21-1 is classified as a pseudogene. CDR3 size: 15 residues.

The genes are TRBV27 and TRBJ2-2; D call uncertain. The V gene's germline CDR1 is MNHEY and CDR2 SMNVEV (reference sequence). V lost 3 bases to trimming and J lost 1 base, with 6 bases between them. CDR3 length: 14 amino acids. The CDR3 DNA reads TGTGCCAGCAGTTTGGCAGGGAACACCGGGGAGCTGTTTTTT. Its protein is CASSLAGNTGELFF.

The J gene is TRBJ1-1, the V gene TRBV3-1 (or the pseudogene TRBV3-2); D is perhaps TRBD1 (6 bases). This CDR3 has 15 amino acids. Germline V gives CDR1 LGHDT, CDR2 YNNKEL (reference sequence). The germline V and J ends were trimmed by 1 base and 0 bases, with 9 bases remaining between them. The CDR3 DNA sequence: TGTGCCAGCAGCCAAGCGGGACACATGAACACTGAAGCTTTCTTT. This codes for CASSQAGHMNTEAFF.

The chain joins TRBV2 to TRBJ1-3; maybe TRBD1 (5 bases). CDR1 is SNHLY and CDR2 is FYNNEI in the germline V gene. V dropped 7 bases and J dropped 2 bases, with 9 bases sitting between them. CDR3 length: 13 residues. DNA for the CDR3: TGTGCCAGCAAGGACACGGCTGGAAACACCATATATTTT. The encoded protein is CASKDTAGNTIYF.

V is TRBV18 and J is TRBJ1-1; D remains unclear. The CDR3 totals 12 residues. The ends were cut back, 4 bases at V and 2 bases at J, with 5 bases in the middle. CDR1 KGHSH and CDR2 LQKENI come from the germline V gene. The CDR3 DNA follows: TGTGCCAGCTCACTAGAAAACACTGAAGCTTTCTTT. This gives the protein CASSLENTEAFF.

J is TRBJ1-2 and V is TRBV2; D possibly corresponds to TRBD1 (5 bases). This CDR3 region has 13 residues. The V gene lost 7 bases and the J gene lost 2 bases, with 11 bases spanning the gap. Germline-derived CDR1 and CDR2 are SNHLY and FYNNEI. CDR3 protein: CASTGRVNYGYTF. The CDR3 DNA reads TGTGCCAGCACCGGCAGGGTGAACTATGGCTACACCTTC.

J is TRBJ2-3 and V is TRBV5-1, with D perhaps matching TRBD2 (5 bases). Trimming stripped 1 base from V and 3 bases from J, with 6 bases between. Germline CDR1 SGHRS, CDR2 YFSETQ. This CDR3 is 13 amino acids long. CDR3 amino acids: CASSLTRTDTQYF. For the CDR3, the DNA is TGCGCCAGCAGCTTGACTAGAACAGATACGCAGTATTTT.

The chain combines TRBV19 with TRBJ2-6; D gene uncertain. V was pared by 5 bases and J by 0 bases, with 5 bases between. Germline-derived CDR1 and CDR2 are LNHDA and SQIVND (reference sequence). The length of the CDR3 is 14 residues. CDR3 in amino acids: CASSSSSGANVLTF. Written as DNA, the CDR3 is TGTGCCAGTAGTTCTAGCTCTGGGGCCAACGTCCTGACTTTC. The complete variable domain, with remaining parts taken from reference TRBV19 and TRBJ2-6, reads DGGITQSPKYLFRKEGQNVTLSCEQNLNHDAMYWYRQDPGQGLRLIYYSQIVNDFQKGDIAEGYSVSREKKESFPLTVTSAQKNPTAFYLCASSSSSGANVLTFGAGSRLTVL.

The chain has TRBV3-1 (or the pseudogene TRBV3-2) and TRBJ1-1, with 9 bases aligning to TRBD1. CDR1 is LGHDT and CDR2 is YNNKEL in the germline V gene (reference sequence). V lost 6 bases and J lost 4; bases outside the gene matches: 6. This CDR3 has 14 residues. Here the CDR3 reads CASRETGGRTEAFF. The CDR3 coding sequence is TGTGCCAGCAGGGAAACAGGGGGCCGCACTGAAGCTTTCTTT.

This clone has only one observation. This sequence joins TRBV2 and TRBJ1-5; TRBD1 aligns across 9 bases. The CDR3 sequence is 20 residues long. V gave up 4 bases and J gave up 2 bases; unmatched junction bases: 18. Germline V gives CDR1 SNHLY, CDR2 FYNNEI. CDR3 nucleotides: TGTGCCAGCAGTGCAACCGGACAGGGGAATTTGGTATTGGGCAATCAGCCCCAGCATTTT. Translating it yields CASSATGQGNLVLGNQPQHF.

This clone appeared a few times. The chain is built from TRBV5-1 and TRBJ2-7, with 7 bases identical to TRBD2. Per the germline V gene, CDR1 is SGHRS and CDR2 is YFSETQ. The CDR3 length is 17 residues. Unmatched junction bases numbered 11, after V lost 0 bases and J lost 2 bases. CDR3 in DNA: TGCGCCAGCAGCTTGGAGGCGGGGGTCCACCTAACCTACGAGCAGTACTTC. Translated, it gives CASSLEAGVHLTYEQYF.

This chain joins TRBV7-9 and TRBJ2-7; no clear D. This CDR3 is 13 amino acids long. Germline V gene sequence: CDR1 SEHNR, CDR2 FQNEAQ (reference sequence). The V gene lost 2 bases and the J gene lost 7 bases, with 12 bases spanning the gap. This chain's CDR3 is CASSLQPPGEQYF. Here the CDR3 DNA reads TGTGCCAGCAGCTTACAACCCCCCGGGGAGCAGTACTTC.

The chain uses TRBV4-2 and TRBJ2-2; TRBD2 matches at 7 bases. The germline CDR1 and CDR2 sequences are LGHNA and YNFKEQ. V trimming: 0 bases; J trimming: 6 bases; junction bases outside the gene matches: 4. This CDR3 is built from 15 residues. The CDR3 loop reads CASSQEVGGSGELFF. The DNA of the CDR3 is TGTGCCAGCAGCCAAGAGGTCGGGGGGTCCGGGGAGCTGTTTTTT.

The J gene is TRBJ2-2, the V gene TRBV5-4; D call uncertain. V lost 2 bases, J lost 3 bases, and 8 bases lay in between. From germline, CDR1 is SGHNT and CDR2 YYREEE (reference sequence). The CDR3 spans 14 residues. The CDR3 DNA follows: TGTGCCAGCAGCTTTTCTCCAGACACCGGGGAGCTGTTTTTT. Translated: CASSFSPDTGELFF.

The rearrangement uses TRBV10-1 and TRBJ1-1; D is ambiguous. Per germline, CDR1 WNHNN and CDR2 SYGVQD (reference sequence). V gave up 5 bases and J gave up 1 base, with 11 bases separating them. This CDR3 comprises 14 residues. The CDR3 reads CASSYDSTNTEAFF. DNA of the CDR3: TGCGCCAGCAGTTACGATTCTACGAACACTGAAGCTTTCTTT.

The chain links TRBV19 to TRBJ2-7; D is uncertain. Germline V gene data show CDR1 as LNHDA and CDR2 as SQIVND (reference sequence). CDR3 size: 14 residues. V was shortened by 1 base and J by 7 bases, with 14 bases between the two germline ends. CDR3 DNA sequence: TGTGCCAGTAGTATAGTGGGCCCCTTTGGAGAGCAGTACTTC. This gives the protein CASSIVGPFGEQYF.